This T cell receptor (beta chain) originates from a study of shared clonotypes between healthy human individuals. Regarding the study as a whole: For naive CD4 cells, around 5% of clonotypes were shared across a few donors.

Measured with immunoSEQ multiplex PCR; TCRdb has only the in-frame clones, and not every one. In the table there are 2 million to 2.5 million clones, 80% to 95% of which are singletons. The CDR3 has 17 amino acids. CDR1 is SGHTA, CDR2 FQGNSA, per germline. V lost 1 base and J lost 3, with 18 bases in between. A remark on this clone: Its antigen is as yet unknown.

The clonotype comes from a man between 18 and 35 years old in good health. Some clones in this sample may be carry-over from other donors' samples. V and J are TRBV7-2 and TRBJ2-5, with D perhaps matching TRBD2 (5 bases). The sequencing input was naive CD4+ T cells from PBMCs. Specified subset: CD45RA+ positively selected. The DNA of the CDR3 is TGTGCCAGCAGCTTAGGCGGCGGCAGACTACCTAAAGAGACCCAGTACTTC. It translates to CASSLGGGRLPKETQYF.